This TCR beta chain stems from a study of T cells after yellow fever vaccination. TCRdb reprocessed the 5' RACE reads via MiXCR and lists one record per CDR3 protein. This sample has 300,000 or so distinct CDR3 sequences; roughly 4.3% occur once, and the top ten carry roughly 24%. In its sample, this clonotype was seen many times. Germline lookup yields CDR1 LGHNA and CDR2 YSLEER. The CDR3 contains 14 residues. V was pared by 0 bases and J by 8 bases, with 11 bases between. This receptor was taken from a man between 18 and 35 years old who received the YFV17D yellow fever vaccine. The rearrangement joins TRBV4-3 to TRBJ1-3; D ambiguous. The sample in question was PBMCs, obtained 5 days after the yellow fever booster vaccination. CDR3 in amino acids: CASSQELAGDTIYF. The CDR3 nucleotides are TGCGCCAGCAGCCAAGAGCTCGCCGGGGACACCATATATTTT.